This T cell receptor beta chain was sequenced in a study of cytomegalovirus exposure and HLA in healthy donors. On this clone itself: Its specificity is not known.

In the PCR, 60 Vbeta and 13 Jbeta primers were used. TCRdb keeps only in-frame clones here, not all; method: immunoSEQ multiplex PCR. The data contain approximately 120,000 clones, roughly four fifths of them singletons. General study points: What a later analysis reportedly showed was that an Asian-associated ancestry cluster had fewer N-insertions than the 666-donor mean.

V was clipped by 6 bases and J by 0 bases; unmatched bases: 9. CDR1 and CDR2 (germline): MNHNY, SVGAGI (reference sequence). CDR3 length: 16 amino acids. Sequencing input: PBMCs. This chain links TRBV6-6 with TRBJ1-1; TRBD1 agrees at 8 bases. The sequence was collected from a woman in her thirties or forties in good health and CMV-seronegative. CDR3 loop: CASSHQRTGLNTEAFF. The CDR3 DNA sequence: TGTGCCAGCAGCCACCAACGGACAGGGTTGAACACTGAAGCTTTCTTT.